This T cell receptor (beta chain) came from a study of beta chain features in type 1 diabetes. Study-wide context: Examination spanned around 110 million sorted cells from all samples. Study-wide results and caveats: It was not settled here whether HLA type affects TCRB rearrangement.

This clone showed up just a few times. Its antigen is still unknown. Cells sorted by CD45RO/CCR7/CD25/CD127/CD95/CD27 comprised CD4+ naive, central memory, regulatory and stem cell-like memory cells. Germline V CDR1 and CDR2: SGHTA, FQGNSA. V lost 5 bases, J lost 8 bases, and 12 bases lay in between. There are 12 residues in the CDR3. Expressed TCRB transcripts were sequenced because the isolated RNA had all been reverse transcribed beforehand. Clones were sequenced by immunoSEQ multiplex PCR, and TCRdb holds only the in-frame ones, with some missing. The profile covers around 300,000 clones, with 14% appearing a single time and about 6.7% taken by the ten largest.

V and J are TRBV7-2 and TRBJ1-2, with D maybe TRBD1 (5 bases). Sequenced: central memory CD4+ T cells from blood. This receptor was identified in a man aged 25 to 40 in good health. CDR3 bases: TGTGCCAGCAGCATCGGGACTCAGGGCTACACCTTC. Translation: CASSIGTQGYTF.